This T cell receptor beta chain comes out of a study of blood T cell repertoires in COVID-19. In the study overall: Whether acute or convalescent, the COVID-19 samples came from the United States, Italy and Spain.

In the original workflow: Reference gene primer amplification gave estimated nucleated cell counts. Assay used: immunoSEQ multiplex PCR; TCRdb lists only in-frame clones, some missing. The V and J calls and clone size were taken over from that table, and D and trimming were inferred from the DNA. The table includes 250,000 or so clones, about 88% detected once. V lost 3 bases and J lost 4, with 3 bases in between. There are 12 residues in the CDR3. The specimen was peripheral blood. V is TRBV12-3 or TRBV12-4 and J is TRBJ1-4; D uncertain. The clonotype was recovered from a middle-aged woman who had recovered from COVID-19. The CDR3: CASSFINEKLFF. CDR3 in DNA: TGTGCCAGCAGTTTCATTAATGAAAAACTGTTTTTT.